This entry concerns a single T cell receptor (beta chain). The CDR3 spans 15 residues. Per the germline V gene, CDR1 is SGHRS and CDR2 is YFSETQ. Between the trimmed V and J ends, which lost 0 bases and 2 bases, there was a span of 10 bases. This sample is drawn from a study of blood T cell repertoires in COVID-19. The repertoire was sequenced with immunoSEQ multiplex PCR; TCRdb's copy has only in-frame clones and lacks some. The data contain 65,000 to 75,000 clones, roughly three quarters of them singletons. The chain couples TRBV5-1 to TRBJ2-3; unclear D gene. Material: peripheral blood. The receptor's source is a man in his 70s with acute or convalescent COVID-19. This chain's CDR3 is CASSLEPKSTDTQYF. The CDR3 DNA follows: TGCGCCAGCAGCTTGGAGCCTAAATCCACAGATACGCAGTATTTT.